The entry below describes one T cell receptor (beta chain). This clone's antigen is unknown. Per-base qualities were not stored, and no clone one base away is much larger. This entry comes from a study of shared T cell receptors in the human thymus (dated by TCRdb to the early 2020s). Notes on the research overall: The study investigated the way shared, self-reactive T-cell receptor alpha chains are produced in the human thymus.

From the cysteine up to the phenylalanine, the CDR3 has a length of 16 residues. Here the CDR3 DNA is all that survives: 48 bases in frame from base 1. For CDR1 and CDR2, the germline V gene lists SGHRS and YFSETQ. The V end loses 3 bases and the J end loses 2 bases, and a stretch of 16 bases separates them. The protocol used for the library was the immunoSEQ multiplex PCR assay. TCRdb retrieved this table from immuneACCESS and kept in-frame rearrangements only. Not all clones are present; in checked studies, unresolved V genes account for under half, and no reason is known for the remainder. This sample holds more than 550,000 clones; 70% to 90% were observed only once. About 0.0098% of the sample belongs to the ten largest clones. These data were also filed under a second study, of human thymus T cells. The second publication reports: Immunologically healthy infants undergoing open corrective cardiac surgery for congenital heart defects in Finland were used as donors. Thymus tissue was collected as surgical resects that were removed during corrective cardiac surgery. Usage of V and J gene segments appeared to be biased in both the thymic and the peripheral blood repertoires. The related research reported highly overlapping thymic TCR repertoires among unrelated individuals. The study described the TCR alpha and beta repertoires in about eight infant thymus samples and a few matching peripheral blood samples. The infant donors were about 6 to 250 days old, and the cohort included several males and a couple of females. After being mechanically released from the tissue, thymocytes were kept at -70 degrees C in pellets of about 8.5-32 million cells. A QIAsymphony instrument was used to extract genomic DNA from the frozen cell pellets. The immunoSEQ multiplex PCR assay was used to amplify the TCRB and TCRAD loci from a standardized amount of quality-controlled genomic DNA. The amplicons covered the V(D)J region and were long enough to include the CDR3 and to identify the V and J genes. Through the commercial immunoSEQ service, the amplicons were sequenced on an Illumina platform. Primer bias and sequencing errors were corrected as previously described, and TCRAD and TCRB definitions were based on the IMGT database. immunoSEQ Analyzer 3.0 and VDJTools were used for repertoire analysis, which covered basic statistics, V/J segment usage, diversity estimates, rarefaction and pairwise overlap. Chao1, ChaoE, Efron-Thisted, Shannon and inverse Simpson indices were used to estimate diversity, which was also estimated on datasets down-sampled to the smallest sample. For repertoire overlap, CDR3 nucleotide sequence, V gene and J gene had to match strictly, and clustering was done by Jaccard-based multidimensional scaling. On average, thymus samples yielded approximately 780,000 unique TCRB clonotypes, whereas blood samples yielded approximately 90,000.

The chain links TRBV5-1 with TRBJ2-3, and the D gene may be TRBD1, 5 bases matching. The source of this sequence is a girl less than two years old with a congenital heart defect. Donor details come from another sample of the same person, matched by shared clones. Input material: thymocytes. The base sequence is TGCGCCAGCAGCTGGCTAAAGGGGAAGAACACAGATACGCAGTATTTT. Protein translation: CASSWLKGKNTDTQYF.